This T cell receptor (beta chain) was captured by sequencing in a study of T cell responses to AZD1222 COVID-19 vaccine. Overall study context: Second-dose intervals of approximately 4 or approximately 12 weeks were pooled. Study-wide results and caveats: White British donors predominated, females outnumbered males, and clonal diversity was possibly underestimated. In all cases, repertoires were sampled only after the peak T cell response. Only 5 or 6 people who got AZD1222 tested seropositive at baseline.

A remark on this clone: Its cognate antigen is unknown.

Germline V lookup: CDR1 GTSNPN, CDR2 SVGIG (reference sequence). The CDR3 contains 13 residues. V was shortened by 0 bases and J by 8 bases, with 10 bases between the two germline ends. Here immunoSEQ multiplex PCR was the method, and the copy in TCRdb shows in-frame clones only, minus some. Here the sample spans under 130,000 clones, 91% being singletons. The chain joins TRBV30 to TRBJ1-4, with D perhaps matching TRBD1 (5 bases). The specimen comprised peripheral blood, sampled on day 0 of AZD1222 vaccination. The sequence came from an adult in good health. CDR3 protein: CAWSVRGREKLFF. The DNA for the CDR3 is TGTGCCTGGAGTGTAAGGGGCCGCGAAAAACTGTTTTTT.